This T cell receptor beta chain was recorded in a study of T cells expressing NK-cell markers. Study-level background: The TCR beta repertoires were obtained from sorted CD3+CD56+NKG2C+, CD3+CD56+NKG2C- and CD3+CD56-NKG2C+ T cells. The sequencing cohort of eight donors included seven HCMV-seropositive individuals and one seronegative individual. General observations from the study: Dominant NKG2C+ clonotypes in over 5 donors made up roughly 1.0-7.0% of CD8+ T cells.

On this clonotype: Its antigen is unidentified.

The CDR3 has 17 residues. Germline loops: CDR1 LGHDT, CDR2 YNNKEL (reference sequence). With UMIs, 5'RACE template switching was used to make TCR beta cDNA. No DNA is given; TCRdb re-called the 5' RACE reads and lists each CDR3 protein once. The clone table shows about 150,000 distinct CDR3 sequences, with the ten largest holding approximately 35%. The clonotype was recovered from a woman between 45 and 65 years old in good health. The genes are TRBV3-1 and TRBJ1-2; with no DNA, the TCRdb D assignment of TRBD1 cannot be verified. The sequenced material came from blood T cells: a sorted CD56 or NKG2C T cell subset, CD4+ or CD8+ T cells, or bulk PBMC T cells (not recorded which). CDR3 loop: CASSPEPSGTGLYGYTF. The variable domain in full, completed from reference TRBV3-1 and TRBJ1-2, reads DTAVSQTPKYLVTQMGNDKSIKCEQNLGHDTMYWYKQDSKKFLKIMFSYNNKELIINETVPNRFSPKSPDKAHLNLHINSLELGDSAVYFCASSPEPSGTGLYGYTFGSGTRLTVV.